This T cell receptor beta chain came from a study of shared clonotypes between healthy human individuals. The study, taken as a whole, reports: Investigators collected only blood, and repertoires in tissues likely differ.

Several immunoSEQ plates received, in even portions, the genomic DNA of each subset. Profiling relied on immunoSEQ multiplex PCR, and the TCRdb table lists in-frame clones only, not all of them. The profile covers over a million clones, with roughly 95% appearing a single time and roughly 1.2% taken by the ten largest. This clone occurred once. The antigen remains undetermined. This specimen includes other DNA sequences encoding the same CDR3. Per the germline V gene, CDR1 is MNHEY and CDR2 is SVGAGI. V lost 6 bases and J 4 bases, leaving 7 bases between the germline ends. The length of the CDR3 is 13 residues.

This sequence was found in a man younger than 45 in good health. The chain employs TRBV6-5 and TRBJ2-6; D is unclear. Material: naive CD4+ T cells sorted from blood. Subset of the sample: CD45RA+ positively selected. The DNA of the CDR3 is TGTGCCAGCAGCCGGTCGGGGGCCAACGTCCTGACTTTC. Its protein product is CASSRSGANVLTF.